This T cell receptor (beta chain) appears in the sequencing data of a study of siplizumab effects on memory and regulatory T cells. The CDR3 has 15 residues. V lost 4 bases to trimming and J lost 2 bases, with 14 bases between them. Germline values: CDR1 LNHDA, CDR2 SQIVND (reference sequence). TCRdb's table, derived via immunoSEQ multiplex PCR, lists solely in-frame clones and lacks some. The table records some 100,000 clones, 91% of them present only once. General study findings and limits: Confirmation that proliferating Tregs from siplizumab cultures had suppressive function was not obtained.

Concerning this clone itself: Its target is not known.

The chain employs TRBV19 and TRBJ2-5; D possibly corresponds to TRBD2 (5 bases). The sample consisted of CD4+ T cells sorted from blood. The sequence was collected from a human donor in good health. Some clones in this sample may be carry-over from other donors' samples. This CDR3 reads CASSTPGLRQETQYF. The CDR3 DNA reads as TGTGCCAGTAGTACCCCGGGATTACGACAAGAGACCCAGTACTTC.